This TCR beta chain was identified in a study of cytomegalovirus exposure and HLA in healthy donors (dated 2017 in TCRdb). Study-wide context: An earlier analysis of 587 of the donors reported about 260 Gb of sequence data and 90 million to 120 million unique TCR beta sequences obtained from around 170 million T cells. An early release that covered about 600 HLA-typed donors contained approximately 300 gigabases of sequencing data and roughly 84 million unique TCR sequences. Of the approximately 400 genotyped donors, roughly 85% fell in the genetic ancestry cluster associated with self-reported Caucasian donors. The study aimed to test whether signatures of past pathogen exposure could be identified by cataloging public T cell receptors. Using immunosequencing, the study profiled T cell repertoires from 550 to 750 subjects and related those repertoires to cytomegalovirus serostatus. A separate validation cohort of roughly 130 different subjects was used in addition to the 666-subject first cohort. To predict cytomegalovirus infection status, the study combined high-throughput TCR immunosequencing, statistical association of individual TCRs with disease status, and machine learning. To study patterns of TCR occurrence, a later analysis re-analyzed previously published TCR beta repertoires from just over 650 donors and added high-resolution HLA genotyping. The later analysis used no new phenotypic data to find candidate immune exposures, relying instead on TCR beta sequences and their occurrence across donors. An earlier analysis of approximately 630 of the donors applied high-throughput TCR beta sequencing to assess whether each TCR beta V gene segment acted as functional or pseudogenic. Donor age, sex, ethnicity and CMV serostatus were compiled alongside the repertoire data. A later genetic analysis used genome-wide SNP genotypes for about 60% of the 666 donors, treating that subset as a discovery cohort. All discovery cohort repertoires had been generated on a single sequencing platform. HLA typing covered class I and class II loci at four-digit resolution. Typing coverage varied by locus: about 629-630 donors for A, B, C, DRB1 and DQB1; roughly 500 for DQA1; approximately 570 for DPA1; some 470 for DPB1. Five DR-DQ haplotypes were treated as single units for association and clustering because of strong linkage in the cohort. Among roughly 370 genotyped donors of the cohort, an average of 235,054 unique TCR beta nucleotide sequences were sequenced per donor, roughly 20% of them non-productive. Broad study findings and their caveats: In vitro tests confirmed that a few of the cytomegalovirus-associated TCR beta chains recognize cytomegalovirus antigens. Because HLA typing was unavailable for some donors at each locus, only the typed subset was used in association tests. According to a later genetic analysis, donors in an Asian-associated ancestry cluster had fewer N-insertions in productive TCRs than the approximately 630-donor mean. In a later analysis, several top co-occurrence clusters were reported to appear linked to parvovirus B19, influenza, CMV and Epstein-Barr virus. In a later analysis, most CMV-associated TCR beta chains were found to appear HLA-restricted, with HLA associations seemingly driven largely by CMV exposure. At a false discovery rate of 0.05, a later analysis linked under 20,000 TCR beta sequences to specific HLA alleles. An earlier analysis of 587 of the donors showed that most TCR beta V segments appeared in productive rearrangements either about 90% or about 30% of the time, which broadly matched IMGT annotations. An association between a missense DCLRE1C variant and V-gene and J-gene trimming of TCR beta chains was found in a later genetic analysis and replicated in an independent cohort. In a later analysis, HLA-associated TCR beta chains showed more clonal expansion and lower generation probabilities than non-associated chains that were equally common. The authors suggested that the approach could potentially be extended to other disease states and immunological phenotypes. Linkage disequilibrium might explain the correlated functional status among segregating V segments, but an unknown experimental factor could not be excluded. In a later analysis, TCR association rates were found to vary across HLA loci, with the most associated TCRs seen for DRB1 alleles and the fewest for HLA-C alleles. While some public TCRs were present in many individuals, most TCR sequences turned up only very rarely across donors. For the cohort, immune exposure information was limited to CMV serostatus. The sequencing pipeline was judged likely to have produced a cluster of highly shared sequence variants as a technical artifact. A further reported finding was that TCR beta sequences accurately predicted the HLA-A and HLA-B alleles for most subjects in the first cohort. The study gave a list of roughly 150 TCR beta chains associated with cytomegalovirus. The presence/absence analyses assumed that sequencing depth was roughly uniform across donors, and that assumption may not be true. Cytomegalovirus status was reported to be diagnosed by the classifier with high specificity and sensitivity in both the original and validation cohorts. Assigning TCR associations to individual alleles was difficult when HLA alleles, especially DR and DQ, strongly co-occurred. Only TCR beta chains were sequenced in this cohort, and the absence of alpha or paired-chain data limited detectable features. Because counts were too low, 15 or so rarely observed V segments, including chromosome 9 orphons, were excluded from the earlier analysis of some 540 of the donors.

Libraries were prepared through the immunoSEQ multiplex PCR assay. For the multiplex PCR, a mixture combining 60 forward primers for TCR Vbeta segments and 13 reverse primers for TCR Jbeta segments was used. A multiplex PCR assay on genomic DNA amplified the CDR3 region of rearranged TCR beta genes. On the Illumina HiSeq System, the amplified TCR beta libraries were sequenced as 87-base-pair reads. Per the original workflow: A later analysis counted 65 million to 90 million unique TCR beta chains across the 650 to 800 repertoires, and approximately 11 million of these chains were shared by at least two donors. Raw reads were error-corrected and collapsed into unique sequences with a nearest-neighbor algorithm that merged closely related sequences to remove PCR and sequencing errors. Alignment of CDR3 sequences to IMGT reference sequences was used to assign V, D and J gene segments. For a sequence to be retained, a match of at least six nucleotides was required to both a V gene segment and a J gene segment. Rearrangements were classified as productive when the CDR3 lacked stop codons and remained in frame with V and J, and all other rearrangements were classified as non-productive. CDR3 was defined according to IMGT convention as the region running from the second conserved V-encoded cysteine to the conserved J-encoded phenylalanine. In an earlier analysis of around 540 of the donors, sequences lacking an unambiguous match to a single V gene segment were excluded. An earlier analysis of a few hundred of the donors called V segments functional above 56.7% productive rearrangements and segregating when the between-donor standard deviation exceeded 5%. A statistical classification framework was developed to diagnose cytomegalovirus status using the catalog of TCR beta chain sequences. In a later analysis, TCR nucleotide sequences were compared against IMGT/GENE-DB human TR gene sequences so that V and J genes could be assigned. The TCRdist pipeline was used in a later analysis to assign CDR3 sequences and most-parsimonious VDJ recombination scenarios. In a later analysis, every TCR beta chain was defined by the combination of its CDR3 amino acid sequence and its V-gene family, and reads without a unique V-gene family were dropped. To address suspected cross-contamination and a sequencing artifact, a later analysis removed around 590 highly shared, low-generation-probability nucleotide sequences. A later analysis calculated a clonal expansion index for each public chain from normalized within-repertoire ranks of inferred template counts. In a later analysis, generation probabilities were computed with a VDJ recombination model fitted to out-of-frame rearrangements, and the resulting probabilities were checked against IGoR. Hypergeometric tests were used in a later analysis to score TCR-TCR, TCR-HLA and TCR-CMV co-occurrence, with a repertoire-size bias correction applied to the TCR pairs. To estimate false discovery rates, a later analysis permuted the HLA or CMV assignments 20 times. In a later analysis, co-occurring TCRs were grouped using DBSCAN, with TCRdist sequence similarity added in when clustering inside HLA-allele-positive subsets. Repertoires with fewer than 30,000 or more than 120,000 public chains, plus five repertoires with anomalous nucleotide sharing, were excluded from co-occurrence clustering. This is the immuneACCESS table as TCRdb keeps it, with only in-frame sequences that have V and J called. A part of the clones is gone; compared with another copy, unresolved V genes explain less than half, and the rest is unexplained. Clone size and the V and J calls come from that table; the DNA yielded D and trimming. Within this sample are about 140,000 clones, with around 80% of them counted one time only. The top ten clones comprise roughly 1.9% of the sample.

A note on this clone: Its antigen is still unknown. Base-call qualities are not available, and no considerably larger clone is one nucleotide away.

In total, roughly 710 healthy bone marrow donors made up the cohort. All cohort members were sampled while nominally healthy, although unrecorded immune exposures were likely present. The donor was CMV seronegative and belonged to the group of around 400 seronegative cohort members. Each donor provided a peripheral blood sample, and peripheral blood mononuclear cells were used for TCR beta sequencing. Genomic DNA extraction from the blood cell samples was performed with the Qiagen DNeasy Blood Extraction Kit. The receptor comes from a man aged 40-50 years in good health and CMV-seronegative. The source material was PBMCs.

The bases are TGTGCCAGCAGCTTATACGGCGGGGGGGCCGCAGATACGCAGTATTTT. Its coded protein is CASSLYGGGAADTQYF. The rearranged segments are TRBV7-2 and TRBJ2-3; the junction holds 9 bases that match TRBD2. Reading the germline V gene gives CDR1 SGHTA and CDR2 FQGNSA. Ends trimmed: V by 2 bases, J by 4 bases; bases unmatched to a gene: 7. The CDR3 spans 16 residues, from the cysteine through the phenylalanine. Kept here is only the CDR3 DNA, which spans 48 bases and is read in frame from base 1.